This TCR beta chain was recorded in a study of blood T cell repertoires in COVID-19. Study-level background: Acute and convalescent COVID-19 samples came from the United States, Italy and Spain.

Per the original data handling: Researchers report that nucleated cell counts were estimated from reference gene primer amplification. Clones were sequenced by immunoSEQ multiplex PCR, and TCRdb holds only the in-frame ones, with some missing. The DNA gave D and trimming, while V, J and clone size come from that table. The table lists approximately 300,000 clones, around 80% of them singletons, with around 1.2% in the top ten. From germline, CDR1 is MNHEY and CDR2 SMNVEV (reference sequence). The CDR3 is 16 residues long. With 9 bases removed from V and 2 bases from J, the gap between germline ends came to 17 bases.

The rearrangement uses TRBV27 and TRBJ1-6; the D gene is possibly TRBD1 (6 bases). Sequencing was carried out using peripheral blood. This sequence originates from a woman aged 45-60 years with acute or convalescent COVID-19. This CDR3 reads CARHGTLVTYNSPLHF. The CDR3, as DNA: TGTGCCAGGCACGGGACATTAGTTACCTATAATTCACCCCTCCACTTT.